Below, 30 T cell receptor beta chains from the same sample are listed, as sequenced in a study of blood T cells in healthy people across ages. Primed by a sample-barcoded 5' primer and a J-beta primer mix, a second PCR proceeded for about 7 to 11 cycles. TCRdb re-derived calls from the 5' RACE reads in MiXCR, one entry per CDR3 protein. The sample lists about a million distinct CDR3 sequences, about 48% occurring once. Input material: blood. The receptor source for this set is a man aged 30 to 45 in good health.

The J gene is TRBJ1-5, the V gene TRBV6-2 or TRBV6-3, with D unresolved. V dropped 2 bases and J dropped 9 bases, with 8 bases sitting between them. Germline V lookup: CDR1 MNHEY, CDR2 SVGEGT. The CDR3 totals 12 residues. The DNA for the CDR3 is TGTGCCAGCAGTTACATGGAGCGGCCCCAGCATTTT. This gives the protein CASSYMERPQHF.

This clonotype was detected a few times. CDR3: CASRLNVGWGTDTQYF. CDR3 DNA: TGTGCCAGCAGACTAAATGTGGGGTGGGGCACAGATACGCAGTATTTT. The chain combines TRBV7-2 with TRBJ2-3, with D uncertain. Trimming pared 6 bases from V and 1 base from J, leaving 17 bases between. This CDR3 is 16 amino acids long. Germline CDR1 and CDR2: SGHTA and FQGNSA. The whole variable domain, filled in from reference TRBV7-2 and TRBJ2-3, reads GAGVSQSPSNKVTEKGKDVELRCDPISGHTALYWYRQSLGQGLEFLIYFQGNSAPDKSGLPSDRFSAERTGGSVSTLTIQRTQQEDSAVYLCASRLNVGWGTDTQYFGPGTRLTVL.

The chain joins TRBV3-1 to TRBJ2-5; TRBD1 matches at 8 bases. V was pared by 0 bases and J by 2 bases, with 14 bases of the junction left unmatched. CDR3 length: 19 amino acids. CDR1 LGHDT and CDR2 YNNKEL come from the germline V gene (reference sequence). Here the CDR3 DNA reads TGTGCCAGCAGCCAAGATCCCCATCGGACAGGGCGAGAGCAAGAGACCCAGTACTTC. Amino acid sequence: CASSQDPHRTGREQETQYF.

The rearrangement links TRBV25-1 to TRBJ2-7; 7 bases are shared with TRBD1. With V trimmed by 0 bases and J by 6 bases, 8 bases remained unmatched. Germline V gene sequence: CDR1 MGHDK, CDR2 SYGVNS. This CDR3 comprises 15 residues. The CDR3 region is CASSEYRGRFSEQYF. CDR3 coding DNA: TGTGCCAGCAGTGAATATAGGGGGCGCTTCTCCGAGCAGTACTTC.

The rearrangement joins TRBV6-5 to TRBJ1-5, with D possibly TRBD1 on 5 matching bases. Germline V gene data show CDR1 as MNHEY and CDR2 as SVGAGI. Trimming took off 3 bases at V and 3 bases at J, with 9 bases between the two ends. The CDR3 contains 14 residues. In DNA form, the CDR3 reads TGTGCCAGCAGTTATCGACAGTACAATCAGCCCCAGCATTTT. This codes for CASSYRQYNQPQHF.

This clonotype was detected a few times. The V gene is TRBV5-1, the J gene TRBJ2-5, with a possible D match to TRBD1 (5 bases). The end of the DNA aligns better with TRBJ2-7, so the J call may be wrong. This CDR3 is 14 amino acids long. Germline-derived CDR1 and CDR2 are SGHRS and YFSETQ. In DNA, the CDR3 is TGCGCCAGCAGCTTGGACAGGACCGCCTACGAGCAGTACTTC. As protein: CASSLDRTAYEQYF.

This clonotype showed up just a few times. The rearrangement joins TRBV5-5 to TRBJ1-2, with 9 bases that match TRBD1. After removal of 5 bases from V and 1 base from J, the junction contained 9 bases not matched to a gene. This CDR3 has 16 residues. The germline V gene has CDR1 SGHKS and CDR2 YYEKEE (reference sequence). The CDR3 sequence is CASSSTGGANNYGYTF. CDR3 nucleotide sequence: TGTGCCAGCAGTTCGACAGGGGGAGCCAATAACTATGGCTACACCTTC.

The V and J genes are TRBV9 and TRBJ1-3; D is possibly TRBD1 (5 bases). The CDR3 loop spans 15 amino acids. Germline V lookup: CDR1 SGDLS, CDR2 YYNGEE. V was shortened by 3 bases and J by 0 bases, with 10 bases between the two germline ends. The CDR3: CASSGRDVSGNTIYF. In nucleotides, the CDR3 is TGTGCCAGCAGCGGCCGGGACGTCTCTGGAAACACCATATATTTT.

This chain connects TRBV6-1 to TRBJ2-1; D remains unclear. Per germline, CDR1 MNHNS and CDR2 SASEGT. The CDR3 runs 13 residues. V lost 4 bases to trimming and J lost 2 bases, with 6 bases between them. CDR3 DNA sequence: TGTGCCAGCAGTGCTGACACCTACAATGAGCAGTTCTTC. This encodes CASSADTYNEQFF.

This clonotype was counted a single time. This chain links TRBV12-3 or TRBV12-4 with TRBJ2-7, with a weak D call TRBD1 (6 bases). The end of the DNA aligns better with TRBJ2-5, so the J call may be wrong. The CDR3 is made up of 14 amino acids. The CDR3 reads CASNRQGYQETQYF. CDR3 coding DNA: TGTGCCAGCAATCGTCAGGGGTACCAAGAGACCCAGTACTTC.

The chain carries TRBV28 and TRBJ2-5, with no clear D. The CDR3 spans 12 residues. V lost 3 bases to trimming and J lost 8 bases, with 10 bases between them. Germline lookup yields CDR1 MDHEN and CDR2 SYDVKM. In DNA, the CDR3 is TGTGCCAGCAGTTTTCCGACTGGTACCCAGTACTTC. Translating gives CASSFPTGTQYF.

J is TRBJ1-2 and V is TRBV6-2 or TRBV6-3; no reliable D call. Germline V gene lookup returns CDR1 MNHEY and CDR2 SVGEGT. The CDR3 runs 12 residues. V was shortened by 9 bases and J by 3 bases, with 11 bases between the two germline ends. This CDR3 reads CASTTTDYGYTF. The DNA of the CDR3 is TGTGCCAGTACTACGACGGACTATGGCTACACCTTC.

This chain joins TRBV27 and TRBJ1-2; 9 bases are a match to TRBD1. The CDR3 runs to 16 residues. Trimming removed 0 bases from V and 5 bases from J; junction bases left unmatched: 7. Germline V CDR1 and CDR2: MNHEY, SMNVEV (reference sequence). The CDR3 here is CASSLSSTGGVYGYTF. The CDR3 nucleotides read TGTGCCAGCAGTTTATCATCGACAGGGGGGGTATATGGCTACACCTTC.

The chain employs TRBV3-1 and TRBJ1-4; D is unclear. Trimming removed 6 bases at V and 13 bases at J, with 21 bases between. The CDR3 is made up of 14 amino acids. Germline loops: CDR1 LGHDT, CDR2 YNNKEL (reference sequence). CDR3 sequence: CASSAGHQQSALFF. The CDR3 DNA reads as TGTGCCAGCAGTGCCGGCCATCAACAATCGGCACTGTTTTTT.

The chain uses TRBV29-1 and TRBJ2-1, with 7 nucleotides matching TRBD1. The assigned J gene may be wrong: the sequence end matches TRBJ2-7 better. This CDR3 is built from 14 residues. Germline loops: CDR1 SQVTM, CDR2 ANQGSEA. The CDR3 spells CSVEWDSDYNEQYF. DNA for the CDR3: TGCAGCGTTGAGTGGGACAGTGATTACAATGAGCAGTACTTC.

The chain recombines TRBV27 with TRBJ1-1; D is possibly TRBD1 (6 bases). CDR1 is MNHEY, CDR2 SMNVEV, per germline (reference sequence). The CDR3 loop spans 15 amino acids. V was cut by 3 bases and J by 6 bases, with 17 bases left in between. In DNA form, the CDR3 reads TGTGCCAGCAGTTTGGCCTGGGGGGCTCTCGCTGAAGCTTTCTTT. Translating gives CASSLAWGALAEAFF.

This sequence joins TRBV4-1 and TRBJ2-2; 8 bases align to TRBD1. The CDR3 totals 15 residues. From germline, CDR1 is MGHRA and CDR2 YSYEKL. V shed 6 bases, J shed 4 bases, and the junction held 7 bases outside the gene matches. The CDR3 spells CASSPSGGLTGELFF. Here the CDR3 DNA reads TGCGCCAGCAGTCCATCAGGGGGCCTCACCGGGGAGCTGTTTTTT.

V and J are TRBV9 and TRBJ2-5, with 12 bases that match TRBD2. The ends lost 6 bases at V and 1 base at J; junction bases unmatched: 4. Per the germline V gene, CDR1 is SGDLS and CDR2 is YYNGEE. The CDR3 is 15 residues long. DNA of the CDR3: TGTGCCAGCACCACTAGCGGGGGGTTCCAAGAGACCCAGTACTTC. It yields the protein CASTTSGGFQETQYF.

This clonotype was counted between two and nine times. The chain uses TRBV3-1 and TRBJ2-5; tentatively, D is TRBD1 or TRBD2 (6 bases each). The CDR3 has 14 amino acids. Germline lookup yields CDR1 LGHDT and CDR2 YNNKEL (reference sequence). Trimming removed 2 bases from V and 5 bases from J, with 12 bases in between. Here the CDR3 DNA reads TGTGCCAGCAGCCAATCCGGGGGCCGGGAGACCCAGTACTTC. This sequence encodes CASSQSGGRETQYF.

This clonotype was seen a few times. The chain is built from TRBV7-2 and TRBJ2-7, with TRBD2 matching 11 bases. This CDR3 region has 15 residues. Germline V CDR1 and CDR2: SGHTA, FQGNSA. The junction had 8 bases not matched to a gene; V was cut back by 6 bases and J by 4 bases. The CDR3 region has the DNA TGTGCCAGCAGGGTAGCGGGGGGGCAGAAGTACGAGCAGTACTTC. Translating gives CASRVAGGQKYEQYF. The entire variable domain, with the rest obtained from reference TRBV7-2 and TRBJ2-7, is as follows: GAGVSQSPSNKVTEKGKDVELRCDPISGHTALYWYRQSLGQGLEFLIYFQGNSAPDKSGLPSDRFSAERTGGSVSTLTIQRTQQEDSAVYLCASRVAGGQKYEQYFGPGTRLTVT.

This clonotype has just a few counts. V is TRBV28 and J is TRBJ1-2; D unclear. The CDR3 runs to 13 residues. Germline V CDR1 and CDR2: MDHEN, SYDVKM. V lost 2 bases and J lost 2, with 6 bases in between. In nucleotides, the CDR3 is TGTGCCAGCAGTTTAACCCGAAACTATGGCTACACCTTC. Its protein product is CASSLTRNYGYTF.

V is TRBV29-1 and J is TRBJ2-2; D unclear. The V gene lost 5 bases and the J gene lost 6 bases, with 4 bases spanning the gap. Germline values: CDR1 SQVTM, CDR2 ANQGSEA. The CDR3 contains 10 residues. The chain's CDR3 is CSVNSGELFF. The CDR3 nucleotides are TGCAGCGTTAACTCCGGGGAGCTGTTTTTT.

The V call is TRBV6-2 or TRBV6-3, the J call TRBJ2-1; weak D call: TRBD2 (5 bases). This CDR3 comprises 16 residues. Germline V CDR1 and CDR2: MNHEY, SVGEGT. Trimming shortened V by 5 bases and J by 0 bases, and 14 bases separated the two germline ends. The DNA for the CDR3 is TGTGCCAGCAGTCCCTTAGAGCGGAGCTCCTACAATGAGCAGTTCTTC. This encodes CASSPLERSSYNEQFF.

This clonotype was seen only a few times. This chain uses TRBV6-5 with TRBJ2-1; TRBD2 aligns across 8 bases. Per the germline V gene, CDR1 is MNHEY and CDR2 is SVGAGI. The junction had 12 bases not matched to a gene; V was cut back by 8 bases and J by 9 bases. The CDR3 has 14 residues. This chain's CDR3 is CASCPYSGVGEQFF. DNA for the CDR3: TGTGCCAGCTGTCCCTATAGCGGGGTAGGTGAGCAGTTCTTC.

The rearrangement links TRBV4-2 to TRBJ1-4; TRBD1 might be the D (5 bases). The CDR3 has 16 amino acids. CDR1 is LGHNA and CDR2 is YNFKEQ in the germline V gene. Trimming took 0 bases from V and 2 from J, leaving 10 bases between them. The CDR3, as DNA: TGTGCCAGCAGCCAAGATAGAGCAGGGACTAATGAAAAACTGTTTTTT. It specifies CASSQDRAGTNEKLFF.

This chain joins TRBV25-1 and TRBJ2-3; TRBD2 is a possible D gene (5 bases). CDR1 and CDR2 from the germline V gene are MGHDK and SYGVNS. CDR3 length: 14 amino acids. V was pared by 3 bases and J by 6 bases, with 13 bases between. CDR3 sequence (DNA): TGTGCCAGCAGTGATGAGACGGGCGGGGATACGCAGTATTTT. This gives the protein CASSDETGGDTQYF.

V usage is TRBV3-1 and J usage is TRBJ2-7; the D gene is possibly TRBD2 (5 bases). The length of the CDR3 is 13 residues. CDR1 and CDR2 from the germline V gene are LGHDT and YNNKEL (reference sequence). The V end was cut by 4 bases, the J end by 2 bases, with 9 bases between. CDR3 protein: CASSRKGAYEQYF. In nucleotides, the CDR3 is TGTGCCAGCAGCCGCAAGGGAGCCTACGAGCAGTACTTC.

The genes are TRBV30 and TRBJ2-5; 7 nucleotides align to TRBD1. Germline CDR1 is GTSNPN and CDR2 is SVGIG (reference sequence). CDR3 length: 13 residues. With 7 bases clipped from V and 2 bases from J, the junction kept 7 bases outside the gene matches. CDR3: CASTGVIQETQYF. CDR3 bases: TGTGCCTCCACAGGGGTGATACAAGAGACCCAGTACTTC.

With respect to this clonotype: Likely a read error: the CDR3 ends without its conserved phenylalanine or tryptophan. The chain has TRBV3-1 and TRBJ2-1, with D maybe TRBD1 (6 bases). The CDR3 has 15 residues. V was clipped by 5 bases and J by 7 bases, with 18 bases between them. Germline CDR1 LGHDT, CDR2 YNNKEL (reference sequence). The CDR3 DNA follows: TGTGCCAGCAGCATGACAGGAACGGTGGAAAATGAGCAGTTCTAC. This sequence encodes CASSMTGTVENEQFY.

The chain joins TRBV7-2 to TRBJ1-1; no clear D. The CDR3 spans 14 residues. V lost 2 bases and J 4 bases, leaving 11 bases between the germline ends. CDR1 is SGHTA, CDR2 FQGNSA, per germline. The CDR3 reads CASSLNREGTEAFF. The CDR3 bases are TGTGCCAGCAGCTTAAACCGGGAGGGCACTGAAGCTTTCTTT.